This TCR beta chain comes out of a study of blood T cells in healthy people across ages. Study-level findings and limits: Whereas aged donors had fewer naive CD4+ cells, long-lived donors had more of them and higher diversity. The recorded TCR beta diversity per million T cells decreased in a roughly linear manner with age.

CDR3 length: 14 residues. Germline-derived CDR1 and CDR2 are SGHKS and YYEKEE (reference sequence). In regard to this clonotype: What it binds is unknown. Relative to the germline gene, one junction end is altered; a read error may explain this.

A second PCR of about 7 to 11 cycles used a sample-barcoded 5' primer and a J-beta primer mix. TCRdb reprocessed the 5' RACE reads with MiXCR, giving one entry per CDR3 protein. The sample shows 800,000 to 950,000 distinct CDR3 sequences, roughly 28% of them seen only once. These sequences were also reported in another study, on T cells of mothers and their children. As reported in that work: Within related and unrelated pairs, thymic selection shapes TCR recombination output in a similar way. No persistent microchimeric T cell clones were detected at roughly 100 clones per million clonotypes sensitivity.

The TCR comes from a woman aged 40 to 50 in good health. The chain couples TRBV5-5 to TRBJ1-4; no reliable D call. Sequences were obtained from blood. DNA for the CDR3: TGTGCCAACAGCCCGGATGCAACTAATGAAAAACTGTTTTTT. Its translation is CANSPDATNEKLFF.